This T cell receptor beta chain was sequenced in a study of blood T cell repertoires in COVID-19. On the study more broadly: Whether acute or convalescent, the COVID-19 samples came from the United States, Italy and Spain. PBMCs, B-cell-depleted T cells, or T cells provided the cDNA or gDNA that made up the material.

Trimming shortened V by 5 bases and J by 12 bases, and 12 bases separated the two germline ends. CDR1 and CDR2 from the germline V gene are SGHRS and YFSETQ. The CDR3 contains 11 residues. In the authors' workflow: Using reference gene primer amplification, nucleated cell counts were estimated. Clones were sequenced by immunoSEQ multiplex PCR, and TCRdb holds only the in-frame ones, with some missing. V and J calls and clone size come straight from that table; D and trimming were deduced from the DNA. This sample has a few hundred thousand clones, with more than 70% found just once. Sequencing used peripheral blood. This receptor was taken from a woman between 50 and 59 years old with acute or convalescent COVID-19. The chain joins TRBV5-1 to TRBJ2-1, with D perhaps TRBD2 (6 bases). DNA for the CDR3: TGCGCCAGCAGACTCGAGGGACTGCAGTTCTTC. Translated, it gives CASRLEGLQFF.